This TCR beta chain comes out of a study of cytomegalovirus exposure and HLA in healthy donors. This table comes from immunoSEQ multiplex PCR, and its TCRdb copy is limited to in-frame clones, with some not included. The sample yields 230,000 or so clones, around 88% seen once. The CDR3 length is 16 residues. Germline V gene sequence: CDR1 MGHRA, CDR2 YSYEKL. V was clipped by 4 bases and J by 2 bases, with 18 bases between them. Findings and caveats of the study: CMV antigen specificity was confirmed in vitro for a few CMV-associated chains. One later analysis, an examination of the 120 validation repertoires, found that first-cohort TCR clusters tended to co-occur in them.

This clone was observed at least ten times. Its antigen is unknown. The chain couples TRBV4-1 to TRBJ2-7; D is possibly TRBD2 (6 bases). The clonotype originates from a woman under 30 in good health and CMV-seronegative. Input material: PBMCs. CDR3 region: CASSPQPPGLPYEQYF. The CDR3 bases are TGCGCCAGCAGCCCCCAGCCCCCGGGACTTCCCTACGAGCAGTACTTC.